The 8 T cell receptor beta chains below come from one sample, sequenced in a study of cytomegalovirus exposure and HLA in healthy donors (dated 2017 in TCRdb). Receptor libraries were prepared by the immunoSEQ multiplex PCR assay. The multiplex PCR relied on a mix of 60 forward primers for TCR Vbeta segments and 13 reverse primers for TCR Jbeta segments. This immuneACCESS table, as held by TCRdb, lists in-frame sequences with V and J called but not all clones. Of the missing ones, under half trace to an unresolved V gene in checked studies; the others have no known cause. This sample is represented by about 160,000 clones; 75% to 90% of them were singletons. The ten largest clones represent approximately 4.8% of the sample. The sequencing input was PBMCs. All receptors derive from a man under 40 in good health and CMV-seronegative.

The table lists this clone with a count of one. The gene calls are TRBV28 and TRBJ1-6, with D perhaps matching TRBD1 (5 bases). The V gene's germline CDR1 is MDHEN and CDR2 SYDVKM. Trimming took off 5 bases at V and 7 bases at J, with 15 bases between the two ends. The length of the CDR3 is 15 residues. The CDR3 DNA sequence: TGTGCCAGCAGTCCCGGGGGAGGGTCGAATTCACCCCTCCACTTT. Protein product: CASSPGGGSNSPLHF. The full variable domain, in which reference TRBV28 and TRBJ1-6 provide the parts outside the CDR3, is DVKVTQSSRYLVKRTGEKVFLECVQDMDHENMFWYRQDPGLGLRLIYFSYDVKMKEKGDIPEGYSVSREKKERFSLILESASTNQTSMYLCASSPGGGSNSPLHFGNGTRLTVT.

V gene TRBV18 combines with J gene TRBJ2-1; the match to TRBD1 covers 7 bases. This CDR3 has 14 amino acids. After removal of 3 bases from V and 3 bases from J, the junction contained 2 bases not matched to a gene. Germline CDR1 KGHSH, CDR2 LQKENI. The CDR3 DNA is TGTGCCAGCTCACCGGGACAGCGCTACAATGAGCAGTTCTTC. This codes for CASSPGQRYNEQFF.

In DNA form, the CDR3 reads TGTGCCAGCAGCGCGGGCGGGGTAGGAGAGACCCAGTACTTC. As protein: CASSAGGVGETQYF. The V gene is TRBV7-3, the J gene TRBJ2-5, with D possibly TRBD2 on 6 matching bases. Germline CDR1 and CDR2: SGHTA and FQGTGA. The germline V and J ends were trimmed by 5 bases and 4 bases, with 14 bases remaining between them. The CDR3 length is 14 residues.

The rearrangement joins TRBV4-1 to TRBJ2-7; D call uncertain. The CDR3 contains 16 residues. Trimming left V 1 base short and J 4 bases short, with 17 bases between. The germline CDR1 and CDR2 sequences are MGHRA and YSYEKL. Written as DNA, the CDR3 is TGCGCCAGCAGCCAAGGGGCATCTATAGACCGATACGAGCAGTACTTC. This translates into CASSQGASIDRYEQYF.

J is TRBJ2-3 and V is TRBV5-1, with a possible D match to TRBD2 (7 bases). V was cut by 1 base and J by 3 bases, with 15 bases left in between. Germline assignment: CDR1 SGHRS and CDR2 YFSETQ. CDR3 length equals 16 residues. The CDR3 sequence is CASSLFGGAKTDTQYF. The CDR3, as DNA: TGCGCCAGCAGCTTGTTTGGGGGGGCGAAGACAGATACGCAGTATTTT.

Here the CDR3 reads CASSPGDSAYEQYF. The CDR3 bases are TGTGCCAGCAGCCCCGGGGACTCGGCCTACGAGCAGTACTTC. The rearrangement links TRBV9 to TRBJ2-7, with D tentatively TRBD2 (6 bases). Trimming stripped 4 bases from V and 2 bases from J, with 13 bases between. Germline assignment: CDR1 SGDLS and CDR2 YYNGEE. This CDR3 is built from 14 residues.

This rearrangement joins TRBV29-1 to TRBJ2-7; tentatively, D is TRBD2 (5 bases). The germline CDR1 and CDR2 sequences are SQVTM and ANQGSEA. V was cut by 6 bases and J by 0 bases, with 21 bases left in between. The CDR3 is made up of 16 amino acids. The CDR3 loop is CSVVPPLSGTSYEQYF. The CDR3 DNA sequence: TGCAGCGTCGTCCCCCCCCTGAGCGGAACCTCCTACGAGCAGTACTTC.

The chain uses TRBV28 and TRBJ2-2; 7 bases agree with TRBD2. CDR3 size: 14 residues. CDR1 is MDHEN and CDR2 is SYDVKM in the germline V gene. The J segment lost 6 bases and the V segment lost 6 bases, leaving 7 bases of the junction unmatched. In DNA, the CDR3 is TGTGCCAGCAGCCGGGGGGACTTACCCGGGGAGCTGTTTTTT. It codes for CASSRGDLPGELFF.